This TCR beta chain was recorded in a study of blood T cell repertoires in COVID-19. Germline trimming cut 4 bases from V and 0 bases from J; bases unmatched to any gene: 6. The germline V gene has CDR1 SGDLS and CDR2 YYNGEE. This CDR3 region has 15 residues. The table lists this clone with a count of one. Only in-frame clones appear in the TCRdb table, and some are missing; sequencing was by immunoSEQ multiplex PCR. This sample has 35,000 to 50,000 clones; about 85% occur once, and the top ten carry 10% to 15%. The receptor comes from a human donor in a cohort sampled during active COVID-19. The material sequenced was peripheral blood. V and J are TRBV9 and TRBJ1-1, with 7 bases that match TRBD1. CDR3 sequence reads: CASSITGAMNTEAFF. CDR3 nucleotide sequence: TGTGCCAGCAGCATCACAGGGGCGATGAACACTGAAGCTTTCTTT.